This entry features one T cell receptor beta chain sequence. This clonotype was picked up many times. Its antigen is not yet known. Base qualities are not recorded, but no much larger clone differs from it by a single base. From cysteine to phenylalanine, the CDR3 is 13 amino acids long. Here the CDR3 DNA is all that survives: 39 bases in frame from base 1. V and J lose 5 bases and 10 bases, and a span of 15 bases separates them. This record comes from a study of T-cell reconstitution after alpha-beta-depleted transplantation in children (dated by TCRdb to 2016 to 2017). Context from the whole study: T-cell immune reconstitution after TCRalphabeta/CD19-depleted allogeneic hematopoietic cell transplantation in children was quantitatively tracked in the study by means of TCR repertoire profiling. Here is what the overall study found, with its caveats: The apparently early alphabetaT-cell count recovery about two months after transplant was reportedly dependent on only several hundred rapidly expanded clones derived from non-depleted graft cells. Hyperexpanded clone frequencies declined over subsequent months; after one year, T-cell counts and TCRbeta diversity were mostly attributed to newly produced T cells. The high TCRbeta diversity at day 60 in some patients was ascribed to recipient T cells and intrathymic progenitors that had survived conditioning.

The sample's treatment or condition label, in plain terms: allogeneic hematopoietic cell transplantation with graft depleted of TCRalphabeta T cells and CD19 B cells. TCRalphabeta/CD19-depleted allogeneic hematopoietic cell grafts were given to the transplant recipients, all of whom were children. Libraries were built with PCR. These reads were obtained on an Illumina HiSeq 2500. TCR libraries were prepared with molecular barcoding, using unique molecular identifiers to normalize TCRbeta repertoire quantification. In TCRdb, the public reads were trimmed at Q25 with fastp and aligned with MiXCR, with productive beta chains retained. Each CDR3 protein appears once, grouped with its most common genes and DNA. A total of about 580,000 distinct CDR3 sequences appear in this sample, under 25% of them only once. Together, the top ten hold roughly 13% of the sample.

Sequenced material: PBMCs, mostly from graft donor cells, taken 360 days after TCRalphabeta/CD19-depleted stem cell transplant. This receptor was obtained from a boy younger than two who had a stem cell transplant for acute myeloid leukemia, so the T cells may come from the graft donor. The chain links TRBV12-3 or TRBV12-4 with TRBJ1-5; TRBD1 is perhaps the D gene, given 6 matching bases. Here is the DNA: TGTGCCAGCAGTCCCGGGACACCCCGACCCCAGCATTTT. Its coded protein is CASSPGTPRPQHF.